Here is one TCR beta chain with its context. Its antigen is currently not known. Per-base qualities were not stored, and no clone one base away is much larger. For the CD8 naive samples, CD45RO-negative cells were positively selected for CCR7, yielding a CD45RA+CCR7+ population from which TemRA cells were excluded. The donors were healthy, HIV-negative adults with no recently reported acute infections or vaccinations. Only Caucasian adults living in Nashville, Tennessee, USA were represented among the donors. Blood was obtained by leukapheresis, after which PBMCs were separated by Ficoll-Histopaque density gradient centrifugation and cryopreserved in liquid nitrogen vapor phase. Analytical flow cytometry was used to check the purity and quantity of each magnetically sorted T cell population. From each sorted fraction, genomic DNA was isolated and quantified by UV absorbance on a Nanodrop 2000c. Reading from cysteine to phenylalanine, the CDR3 counts 13 amino acids. Solely the CDR3 DNA is kept, with 39 bases framed from the first base. The germline V gene specifies SGHDT as CDR1 and YYEEEE as CDR2. V gives up 7 bases and J gives up 0 bases, and the segment between their germline ends measures 10 bases.

This sample stems from a study of shared clonotypes between healthy human individuals (dated by TCRdb to 2020 to 2022). About the full investigation: The cohort comprised a couple of women and a few men aged 18 to 49 years. For each donor, CD4 naive and CD4 memory were each run on three plates, CD8 naive on two plates, and CD8 memory on one plate. The study deeply sequenced blood TCR repertoires of five healthy adults to estimate repertoire size and the extent of clonotype sharing between individuals. Between about 0.94 and 8.9 billion PBMCs per donor were obtained by leukapheresis. Libraries were prepared and TCR repertoires were sequenced by different laboratories using diverse techniques, in order to increase sequencing depth and limit assay-specific biases.

Results and caveats for the whole study, not just this receptor: Clonotypes shared by all four sorted-subset donors showed higher generation probabilities than non-shared clonotypes. Estimated clonotype richness was generally larger for naive than for memory subsets. Incomplete sequencing was indicated by rarefaction of sorted-subset datasets, despite the large sequencing depth. Based on pairwise subsampling, the degree of clonotype sharing among donors was expected to be affected by sequencing depth. Roughly 5.2% of naive CD4, 3.5% of naive CD8, roughly 2.5% of memory CD4, and 0.4% of memory CD8 clonotypes were shared across several donors. Sampling was restricted to blood, and TCR repertoires in tissues likely differ from the TCR repertoires found in blood. Because the study included a small number of donors, the genetic and exposure-history diversity represented was limited.

Using the deep immunoSEQ assay, TCR CDR3 regions were amplified from genomic DNA by multiplex PCR. Extracted genomic DNA from each cell subset was distributed evenly across all wells of several immunoSEQ 96-well plates, and each plate was treated as a replicate. For sorted subsets, each replicate PCR was loaded with approximately 0.2 ug genomic DNA, equivalent to 30,000 or so T cell genomes. Purified libraries were quantified with a Qubit 3.0 fluorometer, sized on a Bioanalyzer 2100, and re-quantified with the KAPA Library Quantification kit. A separate single-read 150-cycle Illumina NextSeq 550 flow cell was used to sequence each immunoSEQ 96-well plate. Per the authors' processing: Because the immunoSEQ output included only junctional sequences and no quality scores, the filtering could not be the same as the filtering used for full-length reads. To assign V/J genes and CDR3, sequences were annotated against IMGT germline references using PyIR, a Python wrapper for IgBLAST v1.9. Reads were filtered out if the reads had weak V/J assignments (E-value above 1e-6), no CDR3, stop codons, out-of-frame junctions, or ambiguous translated residues. V3J clonotypes were defined by identical inferred V gene, J gene, and CDR3 amino acid sequence. Percentage overlap between repertoires was calculated by dividing the number of shared unique clonotypes by the size of the smaller repertoire. Repertoire richness was assessed with RTK rarefaction, the Chao1 estimator, and Recon v2.1 estimates of unobserved clonotypes. For all TCRbeta clonotypes obtained by the gDNA method from a few donors, generation probabilities were computed with OLGA. Not all clones reach the TCRdb copy of this immuneACCESS table, which keeps in-frame sequences only. Checked studies attribute under half of the gap to unresolved V genes and leave the rest unexplained. That table gives V, J and clone size, and the DNA gave D and trimming. This sample comprises hundreds of thousands of clones, around 96% of them detected only once. The ten largest make up about 0.12% of the sample.

This TCR came from a woman aged 25 to 45 in good health. The V gene is TRBV5-6 and the J gene is TRBJ1-2; no D gene call is confident. The sequenced material came from naive CD8+ T cells sorted from blood. The sample's cell subset or site label, decoded: CD45RA+CCR7+. The nucleotide sequence reads TGTGCCAGCCTAAGTACACCTAACTATGGCTACACCTTC. This codes for CASLSTPNYGYTF.